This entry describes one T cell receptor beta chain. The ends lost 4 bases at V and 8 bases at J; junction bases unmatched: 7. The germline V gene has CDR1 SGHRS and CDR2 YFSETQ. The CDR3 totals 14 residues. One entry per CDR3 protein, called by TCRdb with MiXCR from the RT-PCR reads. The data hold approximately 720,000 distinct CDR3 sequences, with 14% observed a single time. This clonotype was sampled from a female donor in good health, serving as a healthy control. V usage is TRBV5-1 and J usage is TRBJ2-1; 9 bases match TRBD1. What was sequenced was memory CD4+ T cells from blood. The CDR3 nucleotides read TGCGCCAGCAGCGGCGGGACAGGGAATGATGAGCAGTTCTTC. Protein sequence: CASSGGTGNDEQFF.